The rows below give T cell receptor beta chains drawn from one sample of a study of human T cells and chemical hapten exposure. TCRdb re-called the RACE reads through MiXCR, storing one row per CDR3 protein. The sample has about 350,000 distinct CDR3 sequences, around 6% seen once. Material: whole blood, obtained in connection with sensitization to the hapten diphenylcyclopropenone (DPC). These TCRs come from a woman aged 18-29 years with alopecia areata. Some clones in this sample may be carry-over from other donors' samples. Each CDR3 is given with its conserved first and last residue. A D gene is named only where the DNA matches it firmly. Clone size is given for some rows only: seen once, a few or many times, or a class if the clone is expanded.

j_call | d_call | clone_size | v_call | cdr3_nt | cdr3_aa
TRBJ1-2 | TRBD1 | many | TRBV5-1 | TGCGCCAGCAGCTCGGGACAGGAGTACTATGGCTACACCTTC | CASSSGQEYYGYTF
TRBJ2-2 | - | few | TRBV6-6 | TGTGCCAGCAGTTACCGAGCAGGGGCCACCGGGGAGCTGTTTTTT | CASSYRAGATGELFF
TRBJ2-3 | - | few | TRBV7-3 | TGTGCCAGCAGCTTATCGGTTTTGGCAGATACGCAGTATTTT | CASSLSVLADTQYF
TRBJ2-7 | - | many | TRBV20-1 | TGCAGTGCTAGAGATGCCTACGAGCAGTACTTC | CSARDAYEQYF
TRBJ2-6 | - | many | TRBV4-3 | TGCGCCAGCAGCCAAGATTGGGGGGGGGCCAACGTCCTGACTTTC | CASSQDWGGANVLTF
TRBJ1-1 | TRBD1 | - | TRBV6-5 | TGTGCCAGCAGTTACCGGGACAGGGCGGCGGGAGCTTTCTTT | CASSYRDRAAGAFF
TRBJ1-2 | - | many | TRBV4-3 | TGCGCCAGCAGCCAAGAACCGAGAAGATACTATGGCTACACCTTC | CASSQEPRRYYGYTF
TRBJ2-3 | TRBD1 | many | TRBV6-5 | TGTGCCAGCAGCTTAACGACAGGGGGCAGCACAGATACGCAGTATTTT | CASSLTTGGSTDTQYF
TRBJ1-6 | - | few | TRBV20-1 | TGCAGTGCTAGCGAACGGTATTATAATTCACCCCTCCACTTT | CSASERYYNSPLHF
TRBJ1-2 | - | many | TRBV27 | TGTGCCAGCAGTTATGGGGGGGTTGGCGGCTACACCTTC | CASSYGGVGGYTF
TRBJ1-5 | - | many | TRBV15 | TGTGCCACCAGCAGAGATCTACCGAATCAGCCCCAGCATTTT | CATSRDLPNQPQHF
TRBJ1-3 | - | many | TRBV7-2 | TGTGCCAGCAGCTCAAGCTGGACTGGAAACACCATATATTTT | CASSSSWTGNTIYF
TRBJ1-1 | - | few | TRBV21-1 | TGTGCCAGCTTTAGACAGGGGTGGACTGAAGCTTTCTTT | CASFRQGWTEAFF
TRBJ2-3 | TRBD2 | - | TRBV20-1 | TGCAGTGCTAGAAATAGCGGGGCGGGCACAGATACGCAGTATTTT | CSARNSGAGTDTQYF
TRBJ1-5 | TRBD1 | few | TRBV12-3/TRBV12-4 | TGTGCCAGCAGTCTCCGGACAGGGGCAGGGCAGCCCCAGCATTTT | CASSLRTGAGQPQHF
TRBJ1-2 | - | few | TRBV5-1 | TGCGCCAGCAGCTTGGTTCCAGGGGAAAACTATGGCTACACCTTC | CASSLVPGENYGYTF
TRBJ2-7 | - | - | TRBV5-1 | TGCGCCAGCAGCTCCCCTACCCTCCTGTCCGACGAGCAGTACTTC | CASSSPTLLSDEQYF
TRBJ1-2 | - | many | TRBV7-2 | TGTGCCAGCAGCTTTGAAATCAAGTTAGGGGCGGATGGCTACACCTTC | CASSFEIKLGADGYTF
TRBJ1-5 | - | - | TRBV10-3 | TGTGCCATCAGTGAGGATCGCGGGAGCCAGCCCCAGCATTTT | CAISEDRGSQPQHF
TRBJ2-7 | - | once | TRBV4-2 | TGTGCCAGCAGCACATCTAGCAGCTCCTACGAGCAGTACTTC | CASSTSSSSYEQYF
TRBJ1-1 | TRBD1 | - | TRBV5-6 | TGTGCCAGCAGCTATTATGACAGGGACACTGAAGCTTTCTTT | CASSYYDRDTEAFF
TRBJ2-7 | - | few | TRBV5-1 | TGCGCCAGCAGCGCCCTTCCGGGACTGGGTGCCTACGAGCAGTACTTC | CASSALPGLGAYEQYF
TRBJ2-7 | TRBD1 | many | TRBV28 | TGTGCCAGCAGTTTATACTCCCCCCGGGACAGTGAATCGTGGCAGTACTTC | CASSLYSPRDSESWQYF
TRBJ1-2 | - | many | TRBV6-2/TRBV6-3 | TGTGCCAGCGGTGATTATGGCTACACCTTC | CASGDYGYTF
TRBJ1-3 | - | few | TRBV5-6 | TGTGCCAGCAGCTTGAACAGGGCTGGAAACACCATATATTTT | CASSLNRAGNTIYF
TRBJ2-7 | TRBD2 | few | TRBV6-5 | TGTGCCAGCAGTTCCGAAAGAGCGGGGGGGCTGCCCTACGAGCAGTACTTC | CASSSERAGGLPYEQYF
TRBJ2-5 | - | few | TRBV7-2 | TGTGCCAGCAGCTTAGGGGGCAGCCTAGAGACCCAGTACTTC | CASSLGGSLETQYF
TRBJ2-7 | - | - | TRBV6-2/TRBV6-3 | TGTGCCAGCACTCAAGGGCTGCTGACCTACGAGCAGTACTTC | CASTQGLLTYEQYF
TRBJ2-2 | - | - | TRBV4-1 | TGCGCCAGCAGCCAAGATTCTCCAACTGCGCGGGATAACACCGGGGAGCTGTTTTTT | CASSQDSPTARDNTGELFF
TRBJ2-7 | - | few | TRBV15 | TGTGCCACCAGCAGAGGCGTGACAGACTACGAGCAGTACTTC | CATSRGVTDYEQYF
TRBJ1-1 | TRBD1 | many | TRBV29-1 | TGCAGCGCCCTAGGAGACAGGGGGCTCGGGGTCACTGAAGCTTTCTTT | CSALGDRGLGVTEAFF
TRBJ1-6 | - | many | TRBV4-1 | TGCGCCAGCAGTACCCAGACCGATTCACCCCTCCACTTT | CASSTQTDSPLHF
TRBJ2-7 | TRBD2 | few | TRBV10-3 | TGTGCCATCAGCATAATAGCGGGCACCTCGGACGAGCAGTACTTC | CAISIIAGTSDEQYF
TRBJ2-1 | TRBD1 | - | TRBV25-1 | TGTGCCAGCAGAGGGGGCAACTACAATGAGCAGTTCTTC | CASRGGNYNEQFF
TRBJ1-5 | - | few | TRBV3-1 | TGTGCCAGCAGCCAAGGGGTCTCAGGGGTTGACCGCAATCAGCCCCAGCATTTT | CASSQGVSGVDRNQPQHF
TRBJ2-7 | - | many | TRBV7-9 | TGTGCCAGCAGCTTGGTAGGACAAACCTACGAGCAGTACTTC | CASSLVGQTYEQYF
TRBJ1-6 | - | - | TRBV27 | TGTGCCAGCAGATTCACCAACGGAGATAATTCACCCCTCCACTTT | CASRFTNGDNSPLHF
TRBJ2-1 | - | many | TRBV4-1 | TGCGCCAGCAGCCAAGAGCCAGCGGTCCCTTATGAGCAGTTCTTC | CASSQEPAVPYEQFF
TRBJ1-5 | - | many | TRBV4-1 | TGCGCCAGCAGCCAAGATGGGGGGATCGGCAATCAGCCCCAGCATTTT | CASSQDGGIGNQPQHF
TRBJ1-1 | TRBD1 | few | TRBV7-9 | TGTGCCAGCAGCATCAGGGGACAGGGGGAAACGAACACTGAAGCTTTCTTT | CASSIRGQGETNTEAFF
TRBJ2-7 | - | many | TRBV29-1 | TGCAGCGCCCGACGGGAGTCAGTCGAGCAGTACTTC | CSARRESVEQYF
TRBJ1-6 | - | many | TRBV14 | TGTGCCAGCAGCCAAGTTAACCTCTCACCCCTCCACTTT | CASSQVNLSPLHF
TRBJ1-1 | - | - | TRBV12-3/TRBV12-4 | TGTGCCAGCAGCCACCTGCTCTTGGGGGGAATGAACACTGAAGCTTTCTTT | CASSHLLLGGMNTEAFF
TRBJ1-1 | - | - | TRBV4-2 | TGTGCCAGCAGTTCCATGGGATTGAACACTGAAGCTTTCTTT | CASSSMGLNTEAFF
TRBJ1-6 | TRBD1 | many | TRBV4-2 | TGTGCCAGCAGCCTGGGGAAGGGACAGGGGATTTCACCCCTCCACTTT | CASSLGKGQGISPLHF
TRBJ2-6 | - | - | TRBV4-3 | TGCGCCAGCAGCCGAGGGGGTAGCGAGAACTCTGGGGCCAACGTCCTGACTTTC | CASSRGGSENSGANVLTF
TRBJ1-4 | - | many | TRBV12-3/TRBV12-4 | TGTGCCAGCAGTTCCCAAGAGGGGCTAGGACGCGAAAAACTGTTTTTT | CASSSQEGLGREKLFF